The sequence of this T cell receptor beta chain was determined in a study of blood T cell repertoires in COVID-19. In the original workflow: Reference gene primer amplification gave nucleated cell count estimates. The repertoire was sequenced with immunoSEQ multiplex PCR; TCRdb's copy has only in-frame clones and lacks some. The V and J calls and clone size were taken over from that table, and D and trimming were inferred from the DNA. The table lists about 240,000 clones, about 90% of them singletons, with about 3% in the top ten. CDR1 is SGHAT and CDR2 is FQNNGV in the germline V gene. The CDR3 is made up of 16 amino acids. Unmatched junction bases numbered 14, after V lost 5 bases and J lost 6 bases.

The V and J genes are TRBV11-2 and TRBJ1-2, with 8 bases matching TRBD1. The sample comprised peripheral blood. This TCR derives from a woman younger than 45 who had recovered from COVID-19. The CDR3 nucleotides are TGTGCCAGCAGCCCCAGGCCTGGACAGGGTCTACATGGCTACACCTTC. Its protein product is CASSPRPGQGLHGYTF.